The 10 T cell receptor beta chains listed next were all sequenced from one sample in a study of T-cell reconstitution after alpha-beta-depleted transplantation in children. Unique molecular identifiers were incorporated when the TCRbeta library was constructed. TCRdb ran MiXCR on the PCR reads and lists one entry per CDR3 protein. The sample yields approximately 400,000 distinct CDR3 sequences, about a tenth seen once. Source: PBMCs from the stem cell graft donor, taken from the stem cell graft. These receptor sequences come from a human donor who donated a stem cell graft to a child with acute myeloid leukemia.

This clonotype came up a few times. The J gene is TRBJ2-1, the V gene TRBV7-9; TRBD2 is a possible D gene (5 bases). The CDR3 spans 15 residues. V lost 6 bases and J lost 8, with 20 bases in between. CDR1 is SEHNR and CDR2 is FQNEAQ in the germline V gene (reference sequence). The CDR3 protein is CASRPSGSESHEQFF. CDR3 sequence (DNA): TGTGCCAGCAGACCCTCGGGGTCCGAGAGCCATGAGCAGTTCTTC. The variable domain in full, with the rest retrieved from reference TRBV7-9 and TRBJ2-1, is DTGVSQNPRHKITKRGQNVTFRCDPISEHNRLYWYRQTLGQGPEFLTYFQNEAQLEKSRLLSDRFSAERPKGSFSTLEIQRTEQGDSAMYLCASRPSGSESHEQFFGPGTRLTVL.

In its sample, this clonotype was seen a few times. V is TRBV24-1 and J is TRBJ2-1; D not resolved. This CDR3 is 13 amino acids long. CDR1 KGHDR and CDR2 SFDVKD come from the germline V gene. V was shortened by 5 bases and J by 1 base, with 5 bases between the two germline ends. As DNA, the CDR3 is TGTGCCACCAGTGGGGGATCCTACAATGAGCAGTTCTTC. It translates to CATSGGSYNEQFF.

The chain joins TRBV12-3 or TRBV12-4 to TRBJ2-3; the D is unclear. V was pared by 4 bases and J by 6 bases, with 11 bases between. This CDR3 is 13 amino acids long. Here the CDR3 DNA reads TGTGCCAGCAGTTCCGACTTTCGGGATACGCAGTATTTT. Protein sequence: CASSSDFRDTQYF.

This clonotype came up a few times. V gene TRBV5-1 combines with J gene TRBJ2-5, with unresolved D. In germline, CDR1 is SGHRS, CDR2 YFSETQ. CDR3 size: 15 residues. Trimming removed 1 base at V and 1 base at J, with 11 bases between. The CDR3 bases are TGCGCCAGCAGCTTGCACGCGGCTTCCCAAGAGACCCAGTACTTC. Encoded protein: CASSLHAASQETQYF.

The rearrangement joins TRBV5-4 to TRBJ2-7; 8 bases fit TRBD2. Germline CDR1 SGHNT, CDR2 YYREEE (reference sequence). The ends lost 4 bases at V and 9 bases at J; junction bases unmatched: 12. CDR3 size: 14 residues. DNA for the CDR3: TGTGCCAGCAGCGCGGGGGGTTGGGGGGACGCGCAGTACGTC. Its protein product is CASSAGGWGDAQYV.

This chain connects TRBV11-2 to TRBJ2-2; TRBD2 matches at 9 bases. V trimming: 5 bases; J trimming: 5 bases; junction bases outside the gene matches: 6. The CDR3 consists of 15 residues. The germline gives CDR1 SGHAT, CDR2 FQNNGV. CDR3 loop: CASSRPGLATGELFF. As DNA, the CDR3 is TGTGCCAGCAGCCGCCCGGGACTAGCAACCGGGGAGCTGTTTTTT.

This clonotype was seen ten or more times. This chain links TRBV5-1 with TRBJ2-5; D is uncertain. From germline, CDR1 is SGHRS and CDR2 YFSETQ. This CDR3 has 15 amino acids. The ends were cut back, 4 bases at V and 5 bases at J, with 18 bases in the middle. CDR3 amino acids: CASSLNSRLRETQYF. The CDR3 nucleotides are TGCGCCAGCAGCCTCAACAGCCGATTACGGGAGACCCAGTACTTC.

V usage is TRBV10-3 and J usage is TRBJ2-3; D possibly corresponds to TRBD2 (6 bases). The CDR3 totals 17 residues. The germline V gene has CDR1 ENHRY and CDR2 SYGVKD. The V and J ends lost 2 bases and 2 bases respectively, with 17 bases between them. CDR3 DNA sequence: TGTGCCATCAGTGAGGGAGGCAGGAGGGGAGTCACAGATACGCAGTATTTT. It is translated as CAISEGGRRGVTDTQYF.

This clonotype was detected only once. The V and J genes are TRBV15 and TRBJ2-7; tentative D call: TRBD2 (6 bases). The CDR3 is made up of 13 amino acids. CDR1 and CDR2 (germline): LNHNV, YYDKDF (reference sequence). V was cut by 6 bases and J by 1 base, with 10 bases left in between. CDR3 sequence reads: CATRGGVSYEQYF. The CDR3 DNA is TGTGCCACCAGAGGAGGGGTGTCCTACGAGCAGTACTTC.

The CDR3 spells CASSQIGDNSPLHF. The CDR3 nucleotides read TGCGCCAGCAGCCAGATCGGGGATAATTCACCCCTCCACTTT. The chain recombines TRBV4-1 with TRBJ1-6; no clear D. V lost 3 bases and J 5 bases, leaving 8 bases between the germline ends. Germline V lookup: CDR1 MGHRA, CDR2 YSYEKL. CDR3 length equals 14 residues.